The text below deals with one T cell receptor (beta chain). The method was immunoSEQ multiplex PCR; TCRdb's version includes in-frame clones alone and lacks a portion of them. Of 500,000 to 850,000 clones listed, approximately 89% are singletons. The germline V gene encodes CDR1 MNHEY and CDR2 SMNVEV (reference sequence). There are 14 residues in the CDR3. Trimming removed 8 bases from V and 0 bases from J, with 8 bases in between. The sample originates from a study of shared T cell receptors in the human thymus. These same data were also listed under a study on human thymus T cells. From that second work: Donation was from healthy Finnish infants who were having corrective surgery that addressed congenital heart defects. Thymic resections from corrective heart surgery supplied the tissue. Blood and thymic repertoires both appeared biased in V and J gene usage. Thymic repertoires from unrelated individuals overlapped highly, related research reported.

The chain is built from TRBV27 and TRBJ2-6; no firm D call. Sequenced input: thymocytes. The source of this sequence is a boy in the first two years of life with a congenital heart defect. The CDR3 DNA follows: TGTGCCAGCGGAGTTTCCTCTGGGGCCAACGTCCTGACTTTC. It specifies CASGVSSGANVLTF.